This T cell receptor beta chain originates from a study of shared clonotypes between healthy human individuals. Background on the study: The study used three CD4 naive, three CD4 memory, two CD8 naive and one CD8 memory plate per donor. Findings and caveats of the study: Investigators collected only blood, and repertoires in tissues likely differ.

Remarks on this clone: Its antigen is still unknown.

Clones were read by immunoSEQ multiplex PCR, and TCRdb kept only the in-frame ones, dropping some. Altogether about 1.1 million clones are present, about 72% being singletons, with the ten largest covering approximately 0.9%. Trimming stripped 4 bases from V and 8 bases from J, with 9 bases between. This CDR3 contains 12 residues. CDR1 is MNHEY and CDR2 is SVGAGI in the germline V gene. The CD4+ fraction was divided into a CD45RA+ naive subset and a CD45RA-negative memory subset. The gene calls are TRBV6-5 and TRBJ2-1; no clear D gene. This TCR was sampled from a man younger than 35 in good health. Some clones in this sample may be carry-over from other donors' samples. The sequenced sample was memory CD4+ T cells from PBMCs. Noted subset: CD45RA-negative fraction. CDR3 residues: CASSSVLYEQFF. The CDR3 nucleotides are TGTGCCAGCAGTTCCGTTTTGTATGAGCAGTTCTTC.